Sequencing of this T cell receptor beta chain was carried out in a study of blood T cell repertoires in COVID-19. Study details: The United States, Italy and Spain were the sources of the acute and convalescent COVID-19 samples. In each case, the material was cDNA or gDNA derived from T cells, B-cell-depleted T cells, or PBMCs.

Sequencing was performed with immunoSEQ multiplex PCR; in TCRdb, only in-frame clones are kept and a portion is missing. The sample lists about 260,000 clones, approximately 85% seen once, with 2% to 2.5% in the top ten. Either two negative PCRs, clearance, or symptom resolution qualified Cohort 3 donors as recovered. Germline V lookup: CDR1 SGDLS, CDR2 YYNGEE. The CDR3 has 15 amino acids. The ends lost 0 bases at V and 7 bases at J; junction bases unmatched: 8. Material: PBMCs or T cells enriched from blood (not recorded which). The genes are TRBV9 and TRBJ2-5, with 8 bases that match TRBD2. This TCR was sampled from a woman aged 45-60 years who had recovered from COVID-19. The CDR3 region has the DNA TGTGCCAGCAGCGTAGCAGCGGGAGCCGGGGGGACCCAGTACTTC. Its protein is CASSVAAGAGGTQYF. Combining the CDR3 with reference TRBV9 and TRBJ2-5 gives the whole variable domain DSGVTQTPKHLITATGQRVTLRCSPRSGDLSVYWYQQSLDQGLQFLIQYYNGEERAKGNILERFSAQQFPDLHSELNLSSLELGDSALYFCASSVAAGAGGTQYFGPGTRLLVL.